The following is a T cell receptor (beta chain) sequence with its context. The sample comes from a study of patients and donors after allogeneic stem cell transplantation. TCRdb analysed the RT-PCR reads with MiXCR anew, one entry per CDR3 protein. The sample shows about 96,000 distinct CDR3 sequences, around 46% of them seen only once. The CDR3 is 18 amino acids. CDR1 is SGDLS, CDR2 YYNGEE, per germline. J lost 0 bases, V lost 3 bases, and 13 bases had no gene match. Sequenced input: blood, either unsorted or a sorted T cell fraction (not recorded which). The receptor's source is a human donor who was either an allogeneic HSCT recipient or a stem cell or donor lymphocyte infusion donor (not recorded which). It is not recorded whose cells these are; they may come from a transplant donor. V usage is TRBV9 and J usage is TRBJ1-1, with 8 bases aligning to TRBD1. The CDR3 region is CASSAGQGRQLVNTEAFF. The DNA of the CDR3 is TGTGCCAGCAGCGCCGGACAGGGAAGGCAGCTTGTGAACACTGAAGCTTTCTTT.